This TCR beta chain came from a study of T cell changes during pregnancy in multiple sclerosis. Profiled with immunoSEQ multiplex PCR; TCRdb holds only in-frame clones, not every one. The repertoire holds some 80,000 clones, with around 93% as singletons. With V trimmed by 1 base and J by 1 base, 4 bases remained unmatched. In germline, CDR1 is SGHVS, CDR2 FQNEAQ. The CDR3 loop spans 15 amino acids. The TCR originated in a female donor with multiple sclerosis, enrolled in a pregnancy study. V is TRBV7-8 and J is TRBJ2-7; 7 bases map to TRBD1. The sample here was peripheral blood, taken in the first trimester of pregnancy. The CDR3 coding sequence is TGTGCCAGCAGCTTAGTACAGGGGCTATCCTACGAGCAGTACTTC. Protein product: CASSLVQGLSYEQYF.